This T cell receptor (beta chain) appears in the sequencing data of a study of T cells in localized non-small cell lung cancer (TCRdb year 2020). About the full investigation: The study examined T cell repertoires in under 300 patients with early-stage NSCLC and compared tumors with uninvolved tumor-adjacent lungs. The cohort was made up of 236 treatment-naive NSCLC patients whose localized lung tumors had been resected. The mean age of the NSCLC patients was under 70 years, with roughly 120 men and 85 to 110 women.

Reading the germline V gene gives CDR1 MNHNS and CDR2 SASEGT. V lost 4 bases and J lost 5 bases, and the count of bases not matched to a germline gene is 10. The CDR3, cysteine through phenylalanine, is 15 amino acids long. Only the CDR3 part of the read is kept: 45 bases, read in frame from the first base. TCR beta CDR3 regions were sequenced from DNA using the immunoSEQ Assay. The source study handled its data this way. T cell density was computed as TCR beta template counts normalized to usable DNA estimated by amplifying housekeeping genes. Richness was estimated using the preseqR package, with extrapolation to 400,000 templates for PBMC samples and to 120,000 templates for tissue samples. Clonality was taken to be one minus Pielou's evenness. Tissue-enriched TCRs were identified by differential abundance testing using productive amino-acid clonotypes, minimum total count 5 and alpha 0.1. Repertoire overlap between compartments was quantified with the Jaccard Index and Morisita Overlap Index. TCR beta CDR3s were clustered by GLIPH together with public tetramer-defined viral CDR3s, and at least three viral sequences plus V-gene enrichment were required for viral motifs. TCRdb took this table from immuneACCESS and kept in-frame rearrangements with V and J called. Such tables lack part of the clones; where checked against another copy, unresolved V genes explain under half of the gap, and the rest is unexplained. The V and J calls and the clone size are those of that table, but D and trimming were determined from the DNA. The sample contains some 12,000 clones, around four fifths of them found a single time. The top ten clones comprise approximately 20% of the sample.

This clone was observed a few times. Its antigen specificity is not known. No clone much larger than this one lies a single base away; base qualities are absent. At diagnosis, tumor, uninvolved tumor-adjacent lung and peripheral blood were collected and then preserved as a mix of FFPE and fresh-frozen material. For TCR repertoire profiling, the blood samples were analyzed as peripheral blood mononuclear cells. Overall study results and their limits: The highest T cell clonality was observed in uninvolved tumor-adjacent lung, where clonality exceeded that of tumor, suggesting that antigenic responses were more focused in uninvolved tumor-adjacent lung. Because multi-region sequencing of the tumors was not done, intratumor heterogeneity could not be ruled out. Because the study design was exploratory, TCR variables were selected using unadjusted p-values without false-discovery rate correction. A median of around 57 of the top 100 tumor clones were detected in paired uninvolved adjacent lung, and some 30 of these tumor clones were also found among the top 100 clones of the paired uninvolved adjacent lung. Longer overall survival was associated with higher T cell density in blood, whereas shorter survival was associated with higher clonality in adjacent lung.

The chain was built from TRBV6-1 and TRBJ1-1, with TRBD1 identical over 7 junction bases. The clonotype was recovered from a male donor at least 60 years old with stage I lung adenocarcinoma. Sequences were derived from peripheral blood, sampled before any cancer treatment. The CDR3 protein is CASSVRQGGGTEAFF. The DNA reads TGTGCCAGCAGTGTACGACAGGGTGGGGGAACTGAAGCTTTCTTT.